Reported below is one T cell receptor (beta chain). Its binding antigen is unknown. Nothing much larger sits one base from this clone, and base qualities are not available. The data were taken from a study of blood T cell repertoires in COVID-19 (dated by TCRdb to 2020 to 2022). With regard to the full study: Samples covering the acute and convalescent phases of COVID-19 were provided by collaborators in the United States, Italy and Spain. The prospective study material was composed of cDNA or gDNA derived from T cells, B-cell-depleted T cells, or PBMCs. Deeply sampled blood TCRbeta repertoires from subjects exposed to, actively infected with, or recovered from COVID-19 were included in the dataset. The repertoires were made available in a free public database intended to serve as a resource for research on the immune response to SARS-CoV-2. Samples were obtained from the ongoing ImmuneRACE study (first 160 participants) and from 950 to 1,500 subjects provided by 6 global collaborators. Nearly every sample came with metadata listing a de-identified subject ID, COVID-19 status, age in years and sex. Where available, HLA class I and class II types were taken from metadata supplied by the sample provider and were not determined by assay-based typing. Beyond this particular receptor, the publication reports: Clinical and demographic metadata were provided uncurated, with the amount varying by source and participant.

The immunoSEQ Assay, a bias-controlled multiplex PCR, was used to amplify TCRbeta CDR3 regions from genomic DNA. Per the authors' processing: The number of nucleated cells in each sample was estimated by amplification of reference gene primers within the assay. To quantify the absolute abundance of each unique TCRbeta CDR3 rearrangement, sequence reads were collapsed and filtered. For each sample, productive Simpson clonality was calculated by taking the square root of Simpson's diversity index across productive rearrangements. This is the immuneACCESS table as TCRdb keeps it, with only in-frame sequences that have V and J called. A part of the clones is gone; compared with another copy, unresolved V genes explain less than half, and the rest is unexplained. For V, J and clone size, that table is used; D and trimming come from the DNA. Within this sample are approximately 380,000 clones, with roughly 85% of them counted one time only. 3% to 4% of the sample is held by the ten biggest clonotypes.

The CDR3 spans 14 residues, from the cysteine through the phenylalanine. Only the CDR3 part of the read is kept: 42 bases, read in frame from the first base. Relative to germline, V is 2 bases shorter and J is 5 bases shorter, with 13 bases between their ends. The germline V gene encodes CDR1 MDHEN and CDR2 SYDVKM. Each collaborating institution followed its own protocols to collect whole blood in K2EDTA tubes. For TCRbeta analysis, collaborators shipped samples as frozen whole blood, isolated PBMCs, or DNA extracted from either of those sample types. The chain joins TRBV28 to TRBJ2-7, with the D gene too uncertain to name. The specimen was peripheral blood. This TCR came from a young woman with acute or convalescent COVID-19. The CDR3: CASSLAVVRNEQYF. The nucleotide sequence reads TGTGCCAGCAGTTTAGCGGTCGTAAGGAACGAGCAGTACTTC.